This entry concerns a single TCR beta chain. Its antigen is not identified. The data stem from a study of T cells after yellow fever vaccination. Study results and caveats: Boosting was followed by the reappearance of most primary-vaccination clones (96% CD4, about 90% CD8). Across the CD4 and CD8 compartments, a small share of clonotypes was present in both.

In making TCR cDNA, 5'RACE template switching added a universal primer site and UMIs to it. From the 5' RACE reads, TCRdb called clonotypes with MiXCR, one entry per CDR3 protein. The sample has 400,000 to 450,000 distinct CDR3 sequences, roughly a sixth seen once. V was shortened by 2 bases and J by 2 bases, with 10 bases between the two germline ends. The CDR3 totals 15 residues. In germline, CDR1 is MGHRA, CDR2 YSYEKL. The source of this sequence is a man younger than 35 who received the YFV17D yellow fever vaccine. This sequence joins TRBV4-1 and TRBJ1-3, with D perhaps TRBD1 (5 bases). Sequencing was performed on PBMCs, taken before the yellow fever booster vaccination. Written as DNA, the CDR3 is TGCGCCAGCAGCCAATTCTGGGGACCTGGAAACACCATATATTTT. Translating gives CASSQFWGPGNTIYF.